Below are 27 T cell receptor beta chains sequenced from a single sample in a study of early T cells in non-severe SARS-CoV-2 infection. MiXCR was run by TCRdb on the 5' RACE reads, yielding one entry per CDR3 protein. This table holds some 57,000 distinct CDR3 sequences, 12% found once. The sequencing input was whole blood. The origin of the receptors is an adult who was a healthcare worker with PCR-confirmed SARS-CoV-2 infection or an uninfected control (not recorded which).

V and J are TRBV6-5 and TRBJ2-3, with unresolved D. The V end was cut by 2 bases, the J end by 2 bases, with 14 bases between. This CDR3 spans 16 amino acids. Per the germline V gene, CDR1 is MNHEY and CDR2 is SVGAGI. The CDR3 DNA follows: TGTGCCAGCAGTTACCAGCGTAGGATCCTCACAGATACGCAGTATTTT. Protein: CASSYQRRILTDTQYF.

This clonotype occurred a few times. The CDR3 loop is CSVAGLAGGGTDTQYF. The DNA of the CDR3 is TGCAGCGTTGCGGGACTAGCGGGAGGTGGCACAGATACGCAGTATTTT. The chain couples TRBV29-1 to TRBJ2-3; the match to TRBD2 covers 15 bases. CDR1 and CDR2 (germline): SQVTM, ANQGSEA. With 4 bases clipped from V and 1 base from J, the junction kept 3 bases outside the gene matches. The CDR3 runs to 16 residues.

The sample holds a few counts of this clonotype. V gene TRBV3-1 combines with J gene TRBJ1-2; the D is unclear. Germline V lookup: CDR1 LGHDT, CDR2 YNNKEL (reference sequence). The CDR3 has 15 residues. Trimming removed 4 bases at V and 7 bases at J, with 19 bases between. The DNA for the CDR3 is TGTGCCAGCAGCCCTCGGACGTCTGCCCCCCTTGGCTACACCTTC. Protein: CASSPRTSAPLGYTF.

The chain carries TRBV7-9 and TRBJ2-1; 10 bases align to TRBD2. The germline V gene encodes CDR1 SEHNR and CDR2 FQNEAQ (reference sequence). The CDR3 consists of 15 residues. The trim removed 5 bases at V and 7 bases at J, leaving 8 bases unmatched. The CDR3 reads CASSKLAGLANEQFF. Here the CDR3 DNA reads TGTGCCAGCAGCAAACTAGCGGGGCTGGCGAATGAGCAGTTCTTC.

The chain combines TRBV12-3 or TRBV12-4 with TRBJ2-3; D uncertain. V dropped 6 bases and J dropped 0 bases, with 13 bases sitting between them. The CDR3 has 15 amino acids. The CDR3 loop is CASRFTQYSTDTQYF. The CDR3 DNA reads TGTGCCAGCAGGTTTACTCAGTACAGCACAGATACGCAGTATTTT.

A few counts support this clonotype. The CDR3 coding sequence is TGCAGTGCTAGATTTGTGGGAGCGGCAGAGACCCAGTACTTC. This sequence encodes CSARFVGAAETQYF. This chain joins TRBV20-1 and TRBJ2-5; tentatively, D is TRBD2 (5 bases). This CDR3 is built from 14 residues. Germline CDR1 DFQATT, CDR2 SNEGSKA (reference sequence). Trimming removed 2 bases at V and 4 bases at J, with 14 bases between.

The table lists this clonotype with a few counts. The rearrangement links TRBV5-1 to TRBJ2-3, with D tentatively TRBD2 (6 bases). The CDR3 sequence is 16 residues long. Germline values: CDR1 SGHRS, CDR2 YFSETQ. V gave up 0 bases and J gave up 10 bases, with 21 bases separating them. CDR3 in DNA: TGCGCCAGCAGCTTGGGGGAAGCGGGCCCCGGAGGGGCGCAGTATTTT. As protein: CASSLGEAGPGGAQYF.

At least ten counts were recorded for this clonotype. This rearrangement joins TRBV7-8 to TRBJ1-4; TRBD1 matches at 9 bases. Germline-derived CDR1 and CDR2 are SGHVS and FQNEAQ. With 5 bases clipped from V and 5 bases from J, the junction kept 9 bases outside the gene matches. The CDR3 has 16 amino acids. The CDR3 DNA follows: TGTGCCAGCAGCCGGTCGCCCGGGACAGGGAATGAAAAACTGTTTTTT. Protein: CASSRSPGTGNEKLFF.

This clonotype was seen a few times. V usage is TRBV19 and J usage is TRBJ1-5, with D tentatively TRBD1 (5 bases). Trimming took off 7 bases at V and 0 bases at J, with 19 bases between the two ends. Germline-derived CDR1 and CDR2 are LNHDA and SQIVND (reference sequence). The CDR3 is 17 residues long. CDR3: CASTSNPGRDSNQPQHF. DNA for the CDR3: TGTGCCAGTACTTCGAACCCGGGCAGGGATAGCAATCAGCCCCAGCATTTT.

This clonotype was detected once. The V call is TRBV7-6, the J call TRBJ2-2; possible D gene TRBD2, 6 bases. CDR3 length equals 15 residues. The ends were cut back, 5 bases at V and 3 bases at J, with 13 bases in the middle. Germline lookup yields CDR1 SGHVS and CDR2 FNYEAQ. CDR3 loop: CASSLLGEDTGELFF. The CDR3 bases are TGTGCCAGCAGCCTCCTCGGGGAGGACACCGGGGAGCTGTTTTTT.

This rearrangement joins TRBV19 to TRBJ2-3; D unclear. The CDR3 covers 15 residues. Germline CDR1 and CDR2: LNHDA and SQIVND (reference sequence). Trimming cost V 5 bases and J 6 bases, with 18 bases left between them. DNA of the CDR3: TGTGCCAGTAGTTTCAGTCTAGATAGCTCCGATACGCAGTATTTT. Protein: CASSFSLDSSDTQYF.

This clonotype was recorded many times. The chain employs TRBV13 and TRBJ1-1; the D is unclear. The ends were cut back, 8 bases at V and 2 bases at J, with 3 bases in the middle. This CDR3 spans 10 amino acids. CDR1 is PRHDT and CDR2 is FYEKMQ in the germline V gene (reference sequence). The CDR3 sequence: CASHNTEAFF. CDR3 DNA: TGTGCCAGCCACAACACTGAAGCTTTCTTT.

This clonotype was observed many times. This chain uses TRBV12-3 or TRBV12-4 with TRBJ1-2; the match to TRBD1 covers 10 bases. V was pared by 6 bases and J by 8 bases, with 6 bases of the junction left unmatched. The CDR3 is 13 residues long. Here the CDR3 reads CASRKGQGRGYTF. The DNA of the CDR3 is TGTGCCAGCAGAAAGGGACAGGGGAGAGGCTACACCTTC.

This clonotype was seen a handful of times. The V gene is TRBV9, the J gene TRBJ2-3, with unresolved D. V was shortened by 1 base and J by 2 bases, with 14 bases between the two germline ends. The CDR3 runs to 16 residues. Per the germline V gene, CDR1 is SGDLS and CDR2 is YYNGEE. The CDR3 spells CASSVKPSPNTDTQYF. CDR3 nucleotides: TGTGCCAGCAGCGTAAAGCCAAGCCCGAACACAGATACGCAGTATTTT.

The chain is built from TRBV25-1 and TRBJ2-2, with D perhaps TRBD1 or TRBD2 (6 bases each). The ends were cut back, 7 bases at V and 6 bases at J, with 9 bases in the middle. This CDR3 has 12 residues. The V gene's germline CDR1 is MGHDK and CDR2 SYGVNS. The CDR3 reads CASTGGAGELFF. CDR3 coding DNA: TGTGCCAGCACCGGGGGCGCCGGGGAGCTGTTTTTT.

V and J are TRBV7-9 and TRBJ2-3; D remains ambiguous. Trimming left V 2 bases short and J 4 bases short, with 13 bases between. The CDR3 is made up of 15 amino acids. In germline, CDR1 is SEHNR, CDR2 FQNEAQ (reference sequence). In DNA form, the CDR3 reads TGTGCCAGCAGCTTAAAAGGCCAGACCTCAGATACGCAGTATTTT. Its protein product is CASSLKGQTSDTQYF. The full variable domain, completed using reference TRBV7-9 and TRBJ2-3, is DTGVSQNPRHKITKRGQNVTFRCDPISEHNRLYWYRQTLGQGPEFLTYFQNEAQLEKSRLLSDRFSAERPKGSFSTLEIQRTEQGDSAMYLCASSLKGQTSDTQYFGPGTRLTVL.

The table lists this clonotype with many counts. V usage is TRBV2 and J usage is TRBJ2-7, with D unclear. Deletions cut 5 bases from V and 7 bases from J, with 9 bases between. Germline CDR1 is SNHLY and CDR2 is FYNNEI. This CDR3 is 11 amino acids long. The CDR3: CASSIMEEQYF. The CDR3 DNA is TGTGCCAGCAGTATCATGGAGGAGCAGTACTTC.

The V and J genes are TRBV19 and TRBJ2-6; no definite D call. Germline CDR1 LNHDA, CDR2 SQIVND (reference sequence). The V end was cut by 4 bases, the J end by 0 bases, with 1 base between. CDR3 length equals 13 residues. The CDR3 loop is CASSTSGANVLTF. The CDR3 DNA reads as TGTGCCAGTAGTACCTCTGGGGCCAACGTCCTGACTTTC.

This clonotype showed up many times. This chain uses TRBV7-9 with TRBJ2-7; 7 bases fit TRBD1. The CDR3 is 15 amino acids. The V segment lost 1 base and the J segment 2 bases; nucleotides outside the gene matches: 5. CDR1 SEHNR and CDR2 FQNEAQ come from the germline V gene (reference sequence). The CDR3 region is CASSLGGTATYEQYF. Here the CDR3 DNA reads TGTGCCAGCAGCTTAGGAGGGACAGCTACCTACGAGCAGTACTTC. Together with reference TRBV7-9 and TRBJ2-7, the CDR3 gives the full variable domain: DTGVSQNPRHKITKRGQNVTFRCDPISEHNRLYWYRQTLGQGPEFLTYFQNEAQLEKSRLLSDRFSAERPKGSFSTLEIQRTEQGDSAMYLCASSLGGTATYEQYFGPGTRLTVT.

This clonotype was observed a handful of times. The chain uses TRBV4-2 and TRBJ1-2; 7 bases align to TRBD1. With 0 bases clipped from V and 8 bases from J, the junction kept 6 bases outside the gene matches. Germline loops: CDR1 LGHNA, CDR2 YNFKEQ. The CDR3 covers 14 residues. In DNA form, the CDR3 reads TGTGCCAGCAGCCAAGATATACAGGGGAGCGGCTACACCTTC. Translating gives CASSQDIQGSGYTF.

V gene TRBV6-1 combines with J gene TRBJ1-2; tentative D call: TRBD1 (5 bases). Between the trimmed V and J ends, which lost 3 bases and 3 bases, there was a span of 8 bases. The CDR3 length is 13 residues. Germline V CDR1 and CDR2: MNHNS, SASEGT. The CDR3 region has the DNA TGTGCCAGCAGTGAGGACACCCACTATGGCTACACCTTC. It encodes CASSEDTHYGYTF.

This clonotype has a count of ten or more. The rearrangement links TRBV6-5 to TRBJ1-1; D gene unclear. CDR3 length equals 15 residues. CDR1 MNHEY and CDR2 SVGAGI come from the germline V gene. With 0 bases removed from V and 6 bases from J, the gap between germline ends came to 14 bases. In DNA, the CDR3 is TGTGCCAGCAGTTACTCATTCTCCGGGGTTGCTGAAGCTTTCTTT. It translates to CASSYSFSGVAEAFF.

The table lists this clonotype with a few counts. CDR3 loop: CASRLADEERGQGHTGELFF. For the CDR3, the DNA is TGTGCAAGTCGCTTAGCGGACGAGGAGAGAGGCCAGGGGCACACCGGGGAGCTGTTTTTT. The chain carries TRBV12-2 and TRBJ2-2; TRBD1 was called by the table and not checked on the DNA. TRBV12-2 counts as a pseudogene. The CDR3 has 20 amino acids.

In its sample, this clonotype was seen a few times. The rearrangement uses TRBV3-1 and TRBJ1-2, with D possibly matching TRBD1 (6 bases). The germline gives CDR1 LGHDT, CDR2 YNNKEL (reference sequence). V was shortened by 4 bases and J by 8 bases, with 17 bases between the two germline ends. This CDR3 region has 14 residues. CDR3: CASSPGTLQGGYTF. CDR3 bases: TGTGCCAGCAGCCCTGGGACACTCCAAGGGGGCTACACCTTC.

The chain employs TRBV10-2 and TRBJ1-1; D is uncertain. Germline assignment: CDR1 WSHSY and CDR2 SAAADI. V gave up 7 bases and J gave up 1 base, with 7 bases separating them. The CDR3 is 12 residues long. CDR3 sequence (DNA): TGCGCCAGCAAATACGGGAACACTGAAGCTTTCTTT. The encoded protein is CASKYGNTEAFF.

This clonotype was observed a few times. The rearrangement links TRBV3-1 to TRBJ2-3; D is possibly TRBD2 (6 bases). V lost 1 base and J 6 bases, leaving 14 bases between the germline ends. The germline CDR1 and CDR2 sequences are LGHDT and YNNKEL (reference sequence). CDR3 length: 15 amino acids. CDR3 in DNA: TGTGCCAGCAGCCAAGGGCTTCGGGGGACGGATACGCAGTATTTT. This gives the protein CASSQGLRGTDTQYF.

CDR3 bases: TGTGCCATCCGCGAGTCGGGGGGATCGTACGAGCAGTACTTC. Protein: CAIRESGGSYEQYF. The V call is TRBV10-3, the J call TRBJ2-7; 7 bases align to TRBD2. The CDR3 totals 14 residues. Trimming cost V 8 bases and J 4 bases; bases outside gene matches: 11. Germline assignment: CDR1 ENHRY and CDR2 SYGVKD.